Following are 22 T cell receptor beta chains from one sample sequenced in a study of shared T cell receptors in the human thymus. TCRdb's copy holds only in-frame clones and misses some; the assay was immunoSEQ multiplex PCR. The sample has 700,000 or so clones, over 75% seen once; the top ten hold roughly 0.01%. This sample also belongs to another study, concerning human thymus T cells.

Sequenced: thymocytes. The source of these receptors is a girl less than two years old with a congenital heart defect.

The chain carries TRBV10-3 and TRBJ2-7, with 14 bases fitting TRBD2. With 6 bases clipped from V and 4 bases from J, the junction kept 8 bases outside the gene matches. This CDR3 spans 16 amino acids. Per germline, CDR1 ENHRY and CDR2 SYGVKD. This CDR3 is CAISPRLAGGPYEQYF. CDR3 sequence (DNA): TGTGCCATCAGCCCCCGACTAGCGGGGGGGCCTTACGAGCAGTACTTC.

The V and J genes are TRBV6-5 and TRBJ2-5; D uncertain. The CDR3 runs to 16 residues. CDR1 is MNHEY, CDR2 SVGAGI, per germline. Deletions cut 0 bases from V and 4 bases from J, with 15 bases between. The CDR3 region has the DNA TGTGCCAGCAGTTACTCGATCAGAGCGACTGGAGAGACCCAGTACTTC. This encodes CASSYSIRATGETQYF.

This clone has only one observation. The genes are TRBV29-1 and TRBJ1-1; 7 nucleotides line up with TRBD1. The J segment lost 2 bases and the V segment lost 1 base, leaving 10 bases of the junction unmatched. Germline assignment: CDR1 SQVTM and CDR2 ANQGSEA. This CDR3 has 16 residues. In DNA, the CDR3 is TGCAGCGTTGAAGGGGGACAGCCCCATTCTAACACTGAAGCTTTCTTT. It specifies CSVEGGQPHSNTEAFF.

The chain uses TRBV7-9 and TRBJ1-2, with 7 bases fitting TRBD1. V was pared by 3 bases and J by 3 bases, with 10 bases of the junction left unmatched. Germline loops: CDR1 SEHNR, CDR2 FQNEAQ (reference sequence). This CDR3 has 16 amino acids. CDR3 loop: CASSLGQRWRDYGYTF. In nucleotides, the CDR3 is TGTGCCAGCAGCTTGGGACAGAGATGGAGGGACTATGGCTACACCTTC. Full variable domain (rest looked up from reference TRBV7-9 and TRBJ1-2): DTGVSQNPRHKITKRGQNVTFRCDPISEHNRLYWYRQTLGQGPEFLTYFQNEAQLEKSRLLSDRFSAERPKGSFSTLEIQRTEQGDSAMYLCASSLGQRWRDYGYTFGSGTRLTVV.

The gene calls are TRBV30 and TRBJ1-2, with a weak D call TRBD1 (5 bases). Germline CDR1 and CDR2: GTSNPN and SVGIG (reference sequence). The V end was cut by 0 bases, the J end by 6 bases, with 20 bases between. The CDR3 runs 16 residues. CDR3 protein: CAWSVERETARHGYTF. The CDR3 DNA reads as TGTGCCTGGAGTGTCGAGCGGGAGACAGCCCGACATGGCTACACCTTC.

The rearrangement links TRBV7-6 to TRBJ2-5; 8 positions agree with TRBD2. Germline trimming cut 5 bases from V and 5 bases from J; bases unmatched to any gene: 16. The CDR3 has 17 amino acids. Per the germline V gene, CDR1 is SGHVS and CDR2 is FNYEAQ. The CDR3 sequence: CASSLSGVRGARETQYF. The CDR3 coding sequence is TGTGCCAGCAGCCTTAGCGGGGTGCGGGGGGCAAGGGAGACCCAGTACTTC. Using reference TRBV7-6 and TRBJ2-5 for the parts outside the CDR3, the full variable domain is GAGVSQSPRYKVTKRGQDVALRCDPISGHVSLYWYRQALGQGPEFLTYFNYEAQQDKSGLPNDRFSAERPEGSISTLTIQRTEQRDSAMYRCASSLSGVRGARETQYFGPGTRLLVL.

The chain employs TRBV5-6 and TRBJ1-1, with D possibly TRBD1 on 6 matching bases. Germline CDR1 reads SGHDT; CDR2 reads YYEEEE. The CDR3 runs 14 residues. Trimming cost V 4 bases and J 4 bases, with 14 bases left between them. The CDR3 nucleotides read TGTGCCAGCAGCCCTTCTCAGGGGTGCACTGAAGCTTTCTTT. Amino acids: CASSPSQGCTEAFF.

V is TRBV11-2 and J is TRBJ1-3, with D hard to call. The germline V and J ends were trimmed by 1 base and 0 bases, with 7 bases remaining between them. CDR3 length: 15 amino acids. Looked up from germline, CDR1 is SGHAT and CDR2 is FQNNGV. CDR3 in amino acids: CASSLGGLSGNTIYF. CDR3 nucleotide sequence: TGTGCCAGCAGCTTAGGCGGGCTCTCTGGAAACACCATATATTTT.

The chain combines TRBV4-3 with TRBJ1-1, with TRBD1 as a possible D gene (6 bases). Trimming removed 0 bases from V and 4 bases from J, with 15 bases in between. This CDR3 contains 16 residues. Germline V gene lookup returns CDR1 LGHNA and CDR2 YSLEER. In nucleotides, the CDR3 is TGCGCCAGCAGCCAAGATACGGGGGGCAGGGGCACTGAAGCTTTCTTT. This sequence encodes CASSQDTGGRGTEAFF.

The chain employs TRBV13 and TRBJ2-5; possible D gene TRBD2, 5 bases. Germline CDR1 reads PRHDT; CDR2 reads FYEKMQ (reference sequence). Trimming cost V 3 bases and J 2 bases, with 13 bases left between them. The CDR3 loop spans 15 amino acids. The CDR3 nucleotides are TGTGCCAGCAGCTTGGTCCACGGGGTACAAGAGACCCAGTACTTC. This codes for CASSLVHGVQETQYF.

This chain uses TRBV5-1 with TRBJ2-7, with TRBD1 as a possible D gene (5 bases). Germline values: CDR1 SGHRS, CDR2 YFSETQ. The V and J ends lost 3 bases and 0 bases respectively, with 19 bases between them. This CDR3 is built from 17 residues. The CDR3 region has the DNA TGCGCCAGCAGCTCACGGACAACAGGCAGGAGCTCCTACGAGCAGTACTTC. It encodes CASSSRTTGRSSYEQYF. The variable domain in full, completed from reference TRBV5-1 and TRBJ2-7, reads KAGVTQTPRYLIKTRGQQVTLSCSPISGHRSVSWYQQTPGQGLQFLFEYFSETQRNKGNFPGRFSGRQFSNSRSEMNVSTLELGDSALYLCASSSRTTGRSSYEQYFGPGTRLTVT.

The V gene is TRBV28, the J gene TRBJ1-4; a possible D gene is TRBD1 (6 bases). Deletions cut 6 bases from V and 4 bases from J, with 15 bases between. The CDR3 runs to 15 residues. Germline loops: CDR1 MDHEN, CDR2 SYDVKM. The CDR3 nucleotides read TGTGCCAGCAGCCCGGGAGGGGGGAATAATGAAAAACTGTTTTTT. It yields the protein CASSPGGGNNEKLFF.

V is TRBV6-1 and J is TRBJ1-1, with TRBD1 matching 9 bases. CDR1 is MNHNS and CDR2 is SASEGT in the germline V gene. After removal of 6 bases from V and 1 base from J, the junction contained 12 bases not matched to a gene. This CDR3 has 17 residues. The CDR3 region is CASRELKGQGPNTEAFF. The CDR3 bases are TGTGCCAGCAGAGAACTAAAGGGACAGGGACCGAACACTGAAGCTTTCTTT.

A few counts support this clone. The chain links TRBV5-1 to TRBJ1-1; perhaps TRBD1 as D (5 bases). V was pared by 0 bases and J by 6 bases, with 21 bases between. The CDR3 consists of 17 residues. Germline-derived CDR1 and CDR2 are SGHRS and YFSETQ. The CDR3 is CASSLELRVGLMSEAFF. The CDR3 region has the DNA TGCGCCAGCAGCTTGGAATTGAGGGTGGGACTTATGTCTGAAGCTTTCTTT.

This clone was seen only once. The rearrangement links TRBV27 to TRBJ1-1; possible D gene TRBD1, 6 bases. Germline-derived CDR1 and CDR2 are MNHEY and SMNVEV (reference sequence). V lost 5 bases to trimming and J lost 3 bases, with 28 bases between them. This CDR3 spans 19 amino acids. CDR3 residues: CASSNNKSDRRIPHTEAFF. In nucleotides, the CDR3 is TGTGCCAGCAGTAACAATAAATCCGACAGGCGGATCCCGCACACTGAAGCTTTCTTT.

The V gene is TRBV10-3, the J gene TRBJ1-1, with 7 bases lining up with TRBD1. Germline V lookup: CDR1 ENHRY, CDR2 SYGVKD. Trimming cost V 10 bases and J 0 bases; bases outside gene matches: 11. CDR3 length: 15 residues. The CDR3 is CATGGPGKVNTEAFF. The CDR3, as DNA: TGTGCCACAGGGGGGCCGGGCAAAGTGAACACTGAAGCTTTCTTT.

V is TRBV27 and J is TRBJ2-3; D gene ambiguous. The germline CDR1 and CDR2 sequences are MNHEY and SMNVEV (reference sequence). V dropped 6 bases and J dropped 6 bases, with 13 bases sitting between them. This CDR3 is 13 amino acids long. The CDR3 DNA follows: TGTGCCAGCAGCTTACCGATGCAGGATACGCAGTATTTT. Encoded protein: CASSLPMQDTQYF.

The J gene is TRBJ2-2, the V gene TRBV19; 7 bases map to TRBD2. Germline CDR1 is LNHDA and CDR2 is SQIVND (reference sequence). The V and J ends lost 10 bases and 5 bases, in that order; junction bases with no gene match: 7. This CDR3 is 13 amino acids long. The CDR3 region has the DNA TGTGCCACCGCGGGGGTAGAGACCGGGGAGCTGTTTTTT. It translates to CATAGVETGELFF.

This chain joins TRBV2 and TRBJ1-5, with D perhaps matching TRBD1 (6 bases). The germline V gene encodes CDR1 SNHLY and CDR2 FYNNEI. The V end lost 10 bases, the J end lost 7 bases, and 17 bases lay between the germline ends. The length of the CDR3 is 13 residues. CDR3 residues: CATTSQGSQPQHF. The CDR3 coding sequence is TGTGCCACAACATCCCAGGGGAGCCAGCCCCAGCATTTT. The complete variable domain, with remaining parts taken from reference TRBV2 and TRBJ1-5, reads EPEVTQTPSHQVTQMGQEVILRCVPISNHLYFYWYRQILGQKVEFLVSFYNNEISEKSEIFDDQFSVERPDGSNFTLKIRSTKLEDSAMYFCATTSQGSQPQHFGDGTRLSIL.

The chain is built from TRBV6-5 and TRBJ2-7, with D perhaps TRBD1 (6 bases). V lost 2 bases to trimming and J lost 3 bases, with 14 bases between them. The CDR3 spans 15 residues. Germline V gene sequence: CDR1 MNHEY, CDR2 SVGAGI. The DNA of the CDR3 is TGTGCCAGCAGTTACGTCAGGGGAACGTTCTACGAGCAGTACTTC. The encoded protein is CASSYVRGTFYEQYF.

The chain has TRBV6-1 and TRBJ2-7; a possible D gene is TRBD1 (6 bases). This CDR3 contains 17 residues. Germline V lookup: CDR1 MNHNS, CDR2 SASEGT. Trimming shortened V by 2 bases and J by 0 bases, and 17 bases separated the two germline ends. The chain's CDR3 is CASSELGTSPISYEQYF. The CDR3 bases are TGTGCCAGCAGTGAATTAGGGACATCCCCTATCTCCTACGAGCAGTACTTC.

This rearrangement joins TRBV4-1 to TRBJ1-5; D gene unclear. Per germline, CDR1 MGHRA and CDR2 YSYEKL. V was cut by 3 bases and J by 2 bases, with 26 bases left in between. The CDR3 is 20 residues long. The CDR3 DNA reads TGCGCCAGCAGCCAGGGATTCCCCCAACTCACGGGGATGGGCAATCAGCCCCAGCATTTT. Translated, it gives CASSQGFPQLTGMGNQPQHF.